Presented here are 6 T cell receptor beta chains from one specimen sequenced in a study of T cells after yellow fever vaccination. Using its own MiXCR run on the 5' RACE reads, TCRdb lists one record per CDR3 protein. The sample gives a few hundred thousand distinct CDR3 sequences, roughly 20% of which show up once; roughly a sixth is in the top ten. The input for sequencing was PBMCs, taken before the yellow fever booster vaccination. These receptor sequences come from a young man who received the YFV17D yellow fever vaccine.

This clonotype was recorded a few times. V is TRBV5-1 and J is TRBJ2-5; no definite D call. V was cut by 0 bases and J by 5 bases, with 11 bases left in between. This CDR3 contains 14 residues. Germline V gene data show CDR1 as SGHRS and CDR2 as YFSETQ. CDR3 nucleotides: TGCGCCAGCAGCTTGGCCGAGGCGTGGGAGACCCAGTACTTC. Its translation is CASSLAEAWETQYF.

There are a few counts of this clonotype. The chain links TRBV5-1 to TRBJ2-2; no firm D call. Trimming took off 0 bases at V and 0 bases at J, with 6 bases between the two ends. Per the germline V gene, CDR1 is SGHRS and CDR2 is YFSETQ. This CDR3 comprises 15 residues. In DNA, the CDR3 is TGCGCCAGCAGCTTGGCAGCCCCGAACACCGGGGAGCTGTTTTTT. It is translated as CASSLAAPNTGELFF.

This clonotype was counted many times. The chain is built from TRBV29-1 and TRBJ2-7; D may be TRBD1 (6 bases). Germline V lookup: CDR1 SQVTM, CDR2 ANQGSEA. This CDR3 contains 12 residues. V was cut by 4 bases and J by 6 bases, with 13 bases left in between. The CDR3 protein is CSVGARGGEQYV. DNA for the CDR3: TGCAGCGTTGGAGCCAGAGGGGGCGAGCAGTACGTC.

This rearrangement joins TRBV18 to TRBJ1-4; D call uncertain. Germline V gives CDR1 KGHSH, CDR2 LQKENI. The V end lost 2 bases, the J end lost 6 bases, and 10 bases lay between the germline ends. The CDR3 is 14 residues long. CDR3 in DNA: TGTGCCAGCTCACCAGCACCGACTTATGAAAAACTGTTTTTT. Its translation: CASSPAPTYEKLFF. The whole variable domain, filled in from reference TRBV18 and TRBJ1-4, reads NAGVMQNPRHLVRRRGQEARLRCSPMKGHSHVYWYRQLPEEGLKFMVYLQKENIIDESGMPKERFSAEFPKEGPSILRIQQVVRGDSAAYFCASSPAPTYEKLFFGSGTQLSVL.

This clonotype came up a few times. The chain links TRBV7-2 to TRBJ1-2, with unresolved D. The CDR3 covers 16 residues. V was shortened by 2 bases and J by 7 bases, with 20 bases between the two germline ends. Germline CDR1 reads SGHTA; CDR2 reads FQGNSA. CDR3 sequence reads: CASSLSLFTKPSGYTF. CDR3 coding DNA: TGTGCCAGCAGCTTAAGTCTGTTCACAAAACCATCTGGCTACACCTTC. Drawing the rest from reference TRBV7-2 and TRBJ1-2, the complete variable domain is GAGVSQSPSNKVTEKGKDVELRCDPISGHTALYWYRQSLGQGLEFLIYFQGNSAPDKSGLPSDRFSAERTGGSVSTLTIQRTQQEDSAVYLCASSLSLFTKPSGYTFGSGTRLTVV.

V gene TRBV4-1 combines with J gene TRBJ2-1; no clear D. V lost 2 bases, J lost 10 bases, and 15 bases lay in between. CDR3 length equals 14 residues. CDR1 and CDR2 (germline): MGHRA, YSYEKL. DNA of the CDR3: TGCGCCAGCAGCCAACTCGGGCCGAAAGAAGAGCAGTTCTTC. Its translation is CASSQLGPKEEQFF.